These 31 T cell receptor beta chains were sequenced from one sample in a study of T cells in Graves' hyperthyroidism and ophthalmopathy. Amplification targeted TCR beta CDR3 regions from RNA transcripts. RT-PCR in the first round (using the HTBI primer set) targeted the TCR CDR3. TCRdb redid the calling of the multiplex PCR reads with MiXCR, one entry per CDR3 protein. The sample carries approximately 870,000 distinct CDR3 sequences, roughly 40% recorded once. Sequencing input: blood. These receptors came from a man aged 18 to 35 with Graves' hyperthyroidism.

Notes on this clonotype: The junction does not match germline at one end; this may be a read error. This chain joins TRBV29-1 and TRBJ2-7; 8 bases agree with TRBD2. The CDR3 spans 14 residues. Germline CDR1 SQVTM, CDR2 ANQGSEA. The CDR3: CASSFNSGTYEQYF. CDR3 DNA sequence: TGTGCCAGCAGTTTTAATAGCGGGACCTACGAGCAGTACTTC.

With regard to this clonotype: A much larger clone differs from this one at a single base, so this may be a read error. V and J are TRBV2 and TRBJ2-5; D is perhaps TRBD1 (7 bases). The CDR3 runs to 14 residues. The V end lost 2 bases, the J end lost 4 bases, and 11 bases lay between the germline ends. Germline V gene lookup returns CDR1 SNHLY and CDR2 FYNNEI. CDR3 coding DNA: TGTGCCAGCAGTGAACAGGGGGGTTTAGAGACCCAGTACTTC. This gives the protein CASSEQGGLETQYF.

This clonotype was counted ten times or more. The chain employs TRBV7-2 and TRBJ1-4; possible D gene TRBD1, 5 bases. Trimming cost V 6 bases and J 4 bases, with 6 bases left between them. Germline CDR1 reads SGHTA; CDR2 reads FQGNSA. CDR3 length equals 12 residues. DNA for the CDR3: TGTGCCAGCAGTGACAGTAATGAAAAACTGTTTTTT. It is translated as CASSDSNEKLFF. Supplemented by reference TRBV7-2 and TRBJ1-4, the full variable domain reads GAGVSQSPSNKVTEKGKDVELRCDPISGHTALYWYRQSLGQGLEFLIYFQGNSAPDKSGLPSDRFSAERTGGSVSTLTIQRTQQEDSAVYLCASSDSNEKLFFGSGTQLSVL.

This clonotype was observed many times. The chain joins TRBV10-3 to TRBJ2-7; D tentatively reads TRBD1 or TRBD2 (5 bases each). V was clipped by 4 bases and J by 2 bases, with 18 bases between them. The germline V gene has CDR1 ENHRY and CDR2 SYGVKD. The CDR3 has 16 residues. The CDR3 region is CAISVIRDGSTYEQYF. The CDR3 coding sequence is TGTGCCATCAGTGTAATACGGGACGGATCGACCTACGAGCAGTACTTC.

This clonotype was found a few times. The rearrangement uses TRBV24-1 and TRBJ2-3; 7 positions agree with TRBD1. Germline V gives CDR1 KGHDR, CDR2 SFDVKD. Trimming cost V 6 bases and J 9 bases; bases outside gene matches: 11. CDR3 size: 14 residues. The CDR3 loop is CATSRRQGSSTQYF. The DNA of the CDR3 is TGTGCCACCAGTCGACGACAGGGAAGTTCAACGCAGTATTTT.

This clonotype has a handful of counts. The gene calls are TRBV12-3 or TRBV12-4 and TRBJ2-6, with D perhaps matching TRBD2 (6 bases). Trimming removed 6 bases at V and 3 bases at J, with 18 bases between. The CDR3 totals 17 residues. The CDR3 loop is CASRPGTSTLGANVLTF. CDR3 sequence (DNA): TGTGCCAGCAGGCCCGGGACTTCCACTCTTGGGGCCAACGTCCTGACTTTC.

This clonotype was seen many times. The V and J genes are TRBV15 and TRBJ2-7, with 8 bases matching TRBD1. The V gene end was trimmed by 4 bases and the J gene end by 4 bases; junction bases not matched to a gene: 3. Per germline, CDR1 LNHNV and CDR2 YYDKDF (reference sequence). The CDR3 has 13 amino acids. The CDR3 protein is CATSTRGQYEQYF. The CDR3 nucleotides read TGTGCCACCAGCACCAGGGGGCAATACGAGCAGTACTTC.

By share, this clonotype counts as medium-sized (0.01 to 0.1%). DNA of the CDR3: TGCAGCGTTGAAGAGGGTTCCGACGAGCAGTACTTC. Amino acid sequence: CSVEEGSDEQYF. The chain has TRBV29-1 and TRBJ2-7; D gene uncertain. V lost 0 bases, J lost 5 bases, and 8 bases lay in between. This CDR3 has 12 residues. Germline CDR1 and CDR2: SQVTM and ANQGSEA.

The CDR3 bases are TGTGCCAGCAGCCCAGAAGCGGGAGGCAGCGAGCAGTACTTC. Amino acids: CASSPEAGGSEQYF. The chain carries TRBV11-2 and TRBJ2-7; TRBD2 aligns across 9 bases. This CDR3 is 14 amino acids long. V was pared by 5 bases and J by 6 bases, with 8 bases of the junction left unmatched. CDR1 and CDR2 (germline): SGHAT, FQNNGV.

The sample holds many counts of this clonotype. The chain uses TRBV29-1 and TRBJ1-2; D is possibly TRBD1 (6 bases). Trimming removed 2 bases at V and 4 bases at J, with 14 bases between. The CDR3 has 14 amino acids. Germline V gene data show CDR1 as SQVTM and CDR2 as ANQGSEA. The DNA for the CDR3 is TGCAGCGTTGAACAAAGGGTAGGGGGCTATGGCTACACCTTC. It specifies CSVEQRVGGYGYTF.

The chain uses TRBV12-3 or TRBV12-4 and TRBJ1-6; D is perhaps TRBD1 (5 bases). Trimming pared 6 bases from V and 9 bases from J, leaving 18 bases between. The length of the CDR3 is 15 residues. CDR3 DNA: TGTGCCAGCAGGATTGACAGACTCTTCGGTTCACCCCTCCACTTT. Protein: CASRIDRLFGSPLHF.

The chain couples TRBV5-1 to TRBJ2-5, with no clear D. Trimming shortened V by 4 bases and J by 2 bases, and 12 bases separated the two germline ends. CDR3 size: 14 residues. CDR1 and CDR2 from the germline V gene are SGHRS and YFSETQ. CDR3 loop: CASSPAPQQETQYF. As DNA, the CDR3 is TGCGCCAGCAGCCCGGCCCCCCAACAAGAGACCCAGTACTTC.

V gene TRBV15 combines with J gene TRBJ2-5; perhaps TRBD2 as D (7 bases). The CDR3 length is 16 residues. V was pared by 0 bases and J by 5 bases, with 16 bases between. The germline V gene encodes CDR1 LNHNV and CDR2 YYDKDF (reference sequence). The CDR3 coding sequence is TGTGCCACCAGCAGAGACGTCCGGGGGGCTGAGGAGACCCAGTACTTC. As protein: CATSRDVRGAEETQYF.

The V gene is TRBV11-1, the J gene TRBJ2-5; 9 bases fit TRBD1. The germline V gene encodes CDR1 SGHAT and CDR2 FQDESV (reference sequence). The CDR3 is made up of 14 amino acids. V shed 8 bases, J shed 9 bases, and the junction held 13 bases outside the gene matches. CDR3 nucleotide sequence: TGTGCCAGCCTGGGCGGGGACAGGGCTCAGCCCCAGTACTTC. Its translation is CASLGGDRAQPQYF.

The rearrangement uses TRBV20-1 and TRBJ1-1; no reliable D call. V lost 5 bases, J lost 4 bases, and 14 bases lay in between. The CDR3 covers 13 residues. Germline assignment: CDR1 DFQATT and CDR2 SNEGSKA (reference sequence). DNA of the CDR3: TGCAGTGCTCTAGATAGGATCTTCACTGAAGCTTTCTTT. Amino acids: CSALDRIFTEAFF.

The chain joins TRBV7-8 to TRBJ2-7; D is unresolved. Germline V gene lookup returns CDR1 SGHVS and CDR2 FQNEAQ. Trimming stripped 5 bases from V and 2 bases from J, with 13 bases between. This CDR3 contains 14 residues. The CDR3 sequence: CASSRVSAAYEQYF. The CDR3 DNA reads as TGTGCCAGCAGCCGCGTGTCAGCTGCCTACGAGCAGTACTTC.

This clonotype was observed many times. CDR3 coding DNA: TGTGCCAGCAGCCACTCCGTCGGGGGGGGCTACACCTTC. Protein: CASSHSVGGGYTF. J is TRBJ1-2 and V is TRBV7-9, with a tentative D call TRBD1 (5 bases). The CDR3 has 13 residues. The germline V gene encodes CDR1 SEHNR and CDR2 FQNEAQ (reference sequence). Trimming removed 5 bases from V and 8 bases from J, with 15 bases in between.

This clonotype was detected ten times or more. This chain joins TRBV25-1 and TRBJ1-5, with D possibly TRBD1 on 6 matching bases. Trimming removed 2 bases from V and 7 bases from J, with 12 bases in between. CDR1 MGHDK and CDR2 SYGVNS come from the germline V gene. This CDR3 is built from 14 residues. CDR3 DNA: TGTGCCAGCAGTGAAGGGACATTCGGGCAGCCCCAGCATTTT. It is translated as CASSEGTFGQPQHF.

This clonotype has just a few counts. The chain carries TRBV4-2 and TRBJ2-5; D is unresolved. The CDR3 extends over 17 amino acids. The V and J ends lost 0 bases and 0 bases respectively, with 14 bases between them. Per germline, CDR1 LGHNA and CDR2 YNFKEQ. Here the CDR3 DNA reads TGTGCCAGCAGCCAAGATCGGAACTACCTGTACCAAGAGACCCAGTACTTC. Its protein product is CASSQDRNYLYQETQYF.

This clonotype was found many times. The V and J genes are TRBV7-3 and TRBJ1-5; D call uncertain. V shed 4 bases and J shed 7 bases, with 11 bases lying between them. Germline CDR1 SGHTA, CDR2 FQGTGA. The length of the CDR3 is 13 residues. The CDR3 DNA sequence: TGTGCCAGCAGCTCGACCCCGGGGCAGCCCCAGCATTTT. Translated: CASSSTPGQPQHF.

The table lists this clonotype with many counts. The V and J genes are TRBV20-1 and TRBJ1-5, with D perhaps matching TRBD1 (5 bases). The V and J ends lost 4 bases and 6 bases respectively, with 13 bases between them. In germline, CDR1 is DFQATT, CDR2 SNEGSKA (reference sequence). There are 13 residues in the CDR3. This CDR3 reads CSAIPSGGQPQHF. The CDR3 DNA is TGCAGTGCTATCCCCAGTGGGGGTCAGCCCCAGCATTTT.

About this clonotype itself: The CDR3 ends on some other residue instead of the conserved phenylalanine or tryptophan, so this is likely a read error. No DNA is shown, since the ends of the CDR3 on it are uncertain; the CDR3 is the one TCRdb lists. The gene calls are TRBV10-3 and TRBJ2-2; the table names TRBD2, a call not compared with the DNA. With termini counted, the CDR3 has 8 amino acids. Germline assignment: CDR1 ENHRY and CDR2 SYGVKD. CDR3 sequence: CAISESAV.

In this sample, this clonotype turned up many times. This CDR3 reads CAISESQDGYYGYTF. The CDR3 DNA follows: TGTGCCATCAGTGAGTCCCAGGACGGATACTATGGCTACACCTTC. This chain uses TRBV10-3 with TRBJ1-2; D remains ambiguous. The V gene lost 0 bases and the J gene lost 3 bases, with 11 bases spanning the gap. The CDR3 is made up of 15 amino acids. The V gene's germline CDR1 is ENHRY and CDR2 SYGVKD.

This chain joins TRBV10-3 and TRBJ1-2; the D gene is possibly TRBD1 (6 bases). With 6 bases removed from V and 4 bases from J, the gap between germline ends came to 18 bases. The germline V gene has CDR1 ENHRY and CDR2 SYGVKD. There are 15 residues in the CDR3. This chain's CDR3 is CAIRRGSRQGYGYTF. The CDR3 DNA reads as TGTGCCATCAGAAGGGGGTCGAGGCAGGGCTATGGCTACACCTTC.

This clonotype was seen only a few times. V gene TRBV7-8 combines with J gene TRBJ2-7, with no clear D. With 5 bases removed from V and 5 bases from J, the gap between germline ends came to 16 bases. This CDR3 region has 14 residues. Per germline, CDR1 SGHVS and CDR2 FQNEAQ. The CDR3 DNA sequence: TGTGCCAGCAGCCTAAGGGTTTGGACGAACGAGCAGTACTTC. It codes for CASSLRVWTNEQYF.

Note on this clonotype: This may be a read error: a much more frequent sequence differs by one nucleotide. V is TRBV7-2 and J is TRBJ2-6; D not certain. The CDR3 contains 15 residues. CDR1 and CDR2 from the germline V gene are SGHTA and FQGNSA. CDR3 loop: CASSPESSGANVLTF. CDR3 nucleotides: TGCGCCAGCAGCCCAGAAAGCTCTGGGGCCAACGTCCTGACTTTC. Full variable domain (remainder filled in from reference TRBV7-2 and TRBJ2-6): GAGVSQSPSNKVTEKGKDVELRCDPISGHTALYWYRQSLGQGLEFLIYFQGNSAPDKSGLPSDRFSAERTGGSVSTLTIQRTQQEDSAVYLCASSPESSGANVLTFGAGSRLTVL.

This chain uses TRBV4-2 with TRBJ2-2; either TRBD1 or TRBD2 may supply D (6 bases each). The ends were cut back, 0 bases at V and 7 bases at J, with 9 bases in the middle. This CDR3 region has 14 residues. From germline, CDR1 is LGHNA and CDR2 YNFKEQ. CDR3 coding DNA: TGTGCCAGCAGCCAAGAGGGGGGCTTCGGGGAGCTGTTTTTT. Its protein product is CASSQEGGFGELFF.

This rearrangement joins TRBV10-2 to TRBJ1-4, with D hard to call. CDR1 and CDR2 from the germline V gene are WSHSY and SAAADI. V gave up 0 bases and J gave up 4 bases, with 3 bases separating them. The CDR3 covers 13 residues. The CDR3 spells CASSESGNEKLFF. CDR3 coding DNA: TGCGCCAGCAGTGAGTCGGGTAATGAAAAACTGTTTTTT.

This clonotype was seen more than once but under ten times. This chain uses TRBV6-2 or TRBV6-3 with TRBJ2-7; TRBD2 matches at 10 bases. Germline V CDR1 and CDR2: MNHEY, SVGEGT. The CDR3 extends over 16 amino acids. Trimming removed 0 bases from V and 0 bases from J; junction bases left unmatched: 2. The CDR3 spells CASSYSGLANSYEQYF. The DNA of the CDR3 is TGTGCCAGCAGTTACTCGGGACTAGCGAACTCCTACGAGCAGTACTTC.

The J gene is TRBJ1-2, the V gene TRBV6-5; 9 nucleotides align to TRBD1. The germline V gene has CDR1 MNHEY and CDR2 SVGAGI. After removal of 5 bases from V and 4 bases from J, the junction contained 5 bases not matched to a gene. The CDR3 contains 14 residues. CDR3 region: CASSNPGQGYGYTF. CDR3 nucleotides: TGTGCCAGCAGTAACCCGGGACAGGGCTATGGCTACACCTTC.

The chain is built from TRBV6-4 and TRBJ1-1; tentative D call: TRBD1 (5 bases). The V gene's germline CDR1 is MRHNA and CDR2 SNTAGT. V was shortened by 3 bases and J by 6 bases, with 11 bases between the two germline ends. CDR3 length equals 13 residues. The CDR3 here is CASSEGAGSEAFF. The CDR3 DNA reads TGTGCCAGCAGTGAAGGGGCAGGGTCTGAAGCTTTCTTT.